A selection of T cell receptor beta chains follows, all from one sample in a study of T cells after yellow fever vaccination. TCRdb re-called the 5' RACE reads with MiXCR, one entry per CDR3 protein. Here the sample spans hundreds of thousands of distinct CDR3 sequences, 10% to 15% being singletons. Sequencing was performed on PBMCs, taken on the day of the yellow fever booster vaccination. Every receptor here comes from a man aged 25-45 years who received the YFV17D yellow fever vaccine. CDR3s include the opening cysteine and the closing phenylalanine or tryptophan. The D gene is left open where the match is weak. Part of the rows lack a size; the others show once, few, many or a class for expanded clones.

D gene,J gene,clone size,CDR3 length,V gene,CDR3 protein,CDR3 DNA
TRBD2,TRBJ2-7,few,13,TRBV10-3,CAISEGGGYEQYF,TGTGCCATCAGTGAGGGGGGGGGCTACGAGCAGTACTTC
.,TRBJ2-7,.,13,TRBV5-6,CASSFKGTYEQYF,TGTGCCAGCAGCTTTAAGGGTACCTACGAGCAGTACTTC
.,TRBJ2-6,few,15,TRBV30,CASRVPVSGANVLTF,TGTGCCTCCCGAGTGCCGGTCTCTGGGGCCAACGTCCTGACTTTC
.,TRBJ1-6,many,14,TRBV7-6,CASSPGQTNSPLHF,TGTGCCAGCAGCCCCGGACAGACCAATTCACCCCTCCACTTT
TRBD2,TRBJ2-2,.,16,TRBV7-6,CASSNSGSIGTGELFF,TGTGCCAGCAGCAATAGCGGGAGCATCGGCACCGGGGAGCTGTTTTTT
.,TRBJ2-2,few,14,TRBV7-2,CASSLRLRTGELFF,TGTGCCAGCAGCTTAAGGCTTAGAACCGGGGAGCTGTTTTTT
.,TRBJ1-2,.,15,TRBV18,CASSPGPGVSYGYTF,TGTGCCAGCTCACCGGGCCCGGGGGTTAGCTATGGCTACACCTTC
.,TRBJ2-5,few,14,TRBV20-1,CSAQSRRGQETQYF,TGCAGTGCTCAGAGTAGGCGAGGTCAAGAGACCCAGTACTTC
TRBD2,TRBJ2-7,few,16,TRBV7-2,CASSYRGGTRNHEQYF,TGTGCCAGCAGCTACCGAGGGGGGACTAGGAATCACGAGCAGTACTTC
.,TRBJ1-1,many,16,TRBV20-1,CSARVGAMSRNTEAFF,TGCAGTGCTAGAGTAGGGGCGATGAGTCGCAACACTGAAGCTTTCTTT
.,TRBJ2-7,few,15,TRBV18,CASSGGAGDSYEQYF,TGTGCCAGCTCAGGCGGGGCAGGGGATTCCTACGAGCAGTACTTC
.,TRBJ1-2,few,12,TRBV12-3/TRBV12-4,CASTQNKYGYTF,TGTGCCAGCACCCAAAATAAATATGGCTACACCTTC
TRBD2,TRBJ2-2,many,16,TRBV9,CASASAVAGHTGELFF,TGTGCCAGCGCGTCTGCGGTAGCGGGGCACACCGGGGAGCTGTTTTTT
TRBD1,TRBJ2-1,.,15,TRBV25-1,CASSELGGQYNEQFF,TGTGCCAGCAGTGAGTTAGGGGGACAGTACAATGAGCAGTTCTTC
.,TRBJ2-3,few,15,TRBV19,CASRGPASGTDTQYF,TGTGCCAGTAGAGGCCCGGCCTCCGGCACAGATACGCAGTATTTT
.,TRBJ2-3,few,14,TRBV27,CASSLSLGSDTQYF,TGTGCCAGCAGTTTATCCCTAGGCTCAGATACGCAGTATTTT
.,TRBJ1-1,.,16,TRBV4-3,CASSQRQLGLNTEAFF,TGCGCCAGCAGCCAGAGACAACTGGGGCTGAACACTGAAGCTTTCTTT
.,TRBJ2-7,.,11,TRBV29-1,CSVDLAYEQYF,TGCAGCGTTGACCTTGCCTACGAGCAGTACTTC
TRBD2,TRBJ2-1,few,23,TRBV14,CASSHPGLAGPEGRPRSYNEQFF,TGTGCCAGCAGCCACCCGGGACTAGCGGGTCCGGAGGGCAGACCGAGAAGTTACAATGAGCAGTTCTTC
.,TRBJ2-7,.,14,TRBV7-2,CASSLGGRGGEQYF,TGTGCCAGCAGCTTAGGGGGGCGGGGTGGCGAGCAGTACTTC
.,TRBJ2-7,many,15,TRBV6-2/TRBV6-3,CASSYSAGGSYEQYF,TGTGCCAGCAGTTACTCGGCAGGGGGGAGCTACGAGCAGTACTTC
.,TRBJ2-7,once,14,TRBV9,CASSVAAASYEQYF,TGTGCCAGCAGCGTAGCGGCCGCAAGTTACGAGCAGTACTTC
TRBD2,TRBJ2-7,.,16,TRBV7-8,CASSFELAGVAYEQYF,TGTGCCAGCAGCTTTGAACTTGCGGGAGTGGCCTACGAGCAGTACTTC
.,TRBJ2-7,.,14,TRBV20-1,CSARVTGGGYEQYF,TGCAGTGCTAGAGTTACGGGGGGCGGATACGAGCAGTACTTC
.,TRBJ2-7,many,12,TRBV20-1,CSAKTSPYEQYF,TGCAGTGCTAAGACTTCTCCCTACGAGCAGTACTTC
.,TRBJ1-1,few,15,TRBV6-2/TRBV6-3,CASRHLRGGSTEAFF,TGTGCCAGCAGGCACCTACGTGGGGGTTCCACTGAAGCTTTCTTT
TRBD1,TRBJ2-7,.,14,TRBV7-9,CASSPPGQGMRQYF,TGTGCCAGCAGCCCCCCGGGACAGGGGATGAGGCAGTACTTC
.,TRBJ2-7,.,11,TRBV20-1,CSASLFYEQYF,TGCAGTGCTAGTCTATTCTACGAGCAGTACTTC
.,TRBJ2-1,few,13,TRBV10-3,CAISESSSNEQFF,TGTGCCATCAGTGAGTCCAGTAGCAATGAGCAGTTCTTC